This TCR beta chain was identified in a study of Graves' ophthalmopathy and Graves' hyperthyroidism. Study-level points and caveats: Also, most clonotypes expanded in the thyroid above 0.001 frequency appeared in blood. A model built from 13 signatures distinguished ophthalmopathy from stable hyperthyroidism with approximately 89% sensitivity and 81.08% specificity.

About 10 ml of fresh blood yielded the PBMCs by density gradient. The sample holds many counts of this clonotype. Its antigen is unidentified. The CDR3 runs 15 residues. Trimming pared 2 bases from V and 1 base from J, leaving 11 bases between. CDR1 and CDR2 (germline): SEHNR, FQNEAQ (reference sequence). Amplified material comprised TCR beta CDR3 regions derived from RNA transcripts. Amplification began with first-round RT-PCR using HTBI primers, then second-round multiplex PCR was performed. TCRdb re-called the multiplex PCR reads through MiXCR, storing one row per CDR3 protein. The sample records around 660,000 distinct CDR3 sequences, 35% to 50% being singletons.

The rearrangement links TRBV7-9 to TRBJ2-5; no definite D call. The sample taken for sequencing was peripheral blood. The source is an adult man with Graves' ophthalmopathy. The DNA for the CDR3 is TGTGCCAGCAGCTTAATTCCTCGCAGCCAAGAGACCCAGTACTTC. It specifies CASSLIPRSQETQYF.